The following is a TCR beta chain sequence with its context. Only one count was recorded for this clone. Its antigen is unknown. Per-nucleotide qualities are absent, and no much larger clonotype sits a single base away. V and J lose 0 bases and 6 bases, and a span of 19 bases separates them. The CDR3, cysteine through phenylalanine, is 16 amino acids long. Just the 48-base CDR3 DNA is kept, in frame starting at base 1. CDR1 and CDR2 were assigned from the germline V gene as SGHRS and YFSETQ. TCRbeta CDR3 regions were amplified from genomic DNA by means of the immunoSEQ Assay, a bias-controlled multiplex PCR. Under the source paper's analysis protocol: Nucleated cell counts per sample were estimated from amplification of reference gene primers within the assay. To quantify the absolute abundance of each unique TCRbeta CDR3 rearrangement, sequence reads were collapsed and filtered. For each sample, productive Simpson clonality was calculated as the square root of Simpson's diversity index over productive rearrangements. TCRdb carries this immuneACCESS record with in-frame sequences only. Its versions omit some clonotypes, under half of them owing to an unresolved V gene in the studies checked, with the rest unexplained. The V and J calls and clone size were taken over from that table, and D and trimming were inferred from the DNA. The sample table holds 150,000 to 200,000 clones, of which 80% to 85% were seen once. The ten largest clones add up to roughly 7.2% of the sample.

These data are taken from a study of blood T cell repertoires in COVID-19 (dated by TCRdb to about 2020). Concerning the study at large: Samples from collaborators originated in the United States, Italy and Spain and spanned both the acute and convalescent phases of COVID-19. The repertoires were made available in a free public database intended to serve as a resource for research on the immune response to SARS-CoV-2. The samples were drawn from two sources: the first 160 participants of the ongoing ImmuneRACE study, and fewer than 1,500 subjects contributed by 6 global collaborators. The sample metadata nearly always contained a de-identified subject ID, COVID-19 status, age in years and sex. Where available, HLA class I and class II types were obtained from metadata supplied by the sample provider rather than from assay-based typing. Subjects who had been exposed to COVID-19, were actively infected with it, or had recovered from it provided the deeply sampled blood TCRbeta repertoires that made up the dataset. The prospective study material was composed of cDNA or gDNA derived from T cells, B-cell-depleted T cells, or PBMCs. The paper's findings and limits, for the study overall: Clinical and demographic metadata were provided uncurated, with the amount varying by source and participant.

In Seattle, one collaborating source enrolled patients while the infection was active and tracked those patients longitudinally over the course of disease. The collaborating institutions used their own protocols to collect whole blood in K2EDTA tubes. For TCRbeta analysis, collaborator samples were shipped as frozen whole blood, as isolated PBMCs, or as DNA extracted from either sample type. The receptor was derived from a woman aged 40 to 55 with COVID-19, enrolled during active disease. The sequenced material came from peripheral blood. The chain links TRBV5-1 with TRBJ2-7, and perhaps TRBD1 as D gene, on 7 matching bases. The CDR3 region has the sequence CASSLGGVRGASEQYF. The DNA sequence reads TGCGCCAGCAGCTTGGGTGGGGTCAGGGGGGCAAGCGAGCAGTACTTC. Here the CDR3 is joined to the reference TRBV5-1 and TRBJ2-7 genes, and the full variable domain is: KAGVTQTPRYLIKTRGQQVTLSCSPISGHRSVSWYQQTPGQGLQFLFEYFSETQRNKGNFPGRFSGRQFSNSRSEMNVSTLELGDSALYLCASSLGGVRGASEQYFGPGTRLTVT.